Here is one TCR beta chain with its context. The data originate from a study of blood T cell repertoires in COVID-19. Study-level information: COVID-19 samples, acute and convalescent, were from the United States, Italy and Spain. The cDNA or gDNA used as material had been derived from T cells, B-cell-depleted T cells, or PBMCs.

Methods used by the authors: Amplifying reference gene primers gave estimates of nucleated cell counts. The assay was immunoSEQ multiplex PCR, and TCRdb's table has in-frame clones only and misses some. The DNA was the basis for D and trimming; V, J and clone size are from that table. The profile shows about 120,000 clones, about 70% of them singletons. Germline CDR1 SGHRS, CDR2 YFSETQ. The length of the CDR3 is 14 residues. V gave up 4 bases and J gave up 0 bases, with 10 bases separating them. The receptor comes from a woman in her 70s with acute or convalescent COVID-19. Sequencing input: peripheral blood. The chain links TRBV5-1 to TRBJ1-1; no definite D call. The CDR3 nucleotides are TGCGCCAGCAGCGCGGGGTCGGTGAACACTGAAGCTTTCTTT. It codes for CASSAGSVNTEAFF.